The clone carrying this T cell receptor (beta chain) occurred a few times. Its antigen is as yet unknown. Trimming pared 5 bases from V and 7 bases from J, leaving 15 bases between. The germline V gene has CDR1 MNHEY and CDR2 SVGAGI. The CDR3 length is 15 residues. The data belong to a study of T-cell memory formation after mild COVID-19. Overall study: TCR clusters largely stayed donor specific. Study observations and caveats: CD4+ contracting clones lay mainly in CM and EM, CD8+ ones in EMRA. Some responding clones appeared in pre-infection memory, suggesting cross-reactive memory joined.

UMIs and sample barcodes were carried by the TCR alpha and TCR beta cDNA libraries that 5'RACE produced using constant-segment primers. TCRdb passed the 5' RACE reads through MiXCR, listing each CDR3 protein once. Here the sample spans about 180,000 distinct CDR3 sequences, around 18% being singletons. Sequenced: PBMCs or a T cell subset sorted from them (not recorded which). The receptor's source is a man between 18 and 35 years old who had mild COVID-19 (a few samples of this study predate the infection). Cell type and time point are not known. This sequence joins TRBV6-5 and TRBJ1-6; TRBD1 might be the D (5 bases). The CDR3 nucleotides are TGTGCCAGCAGTCATGGGGGTAATGGGAATTCACCCCTCCACTTT. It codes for CASSHGGNGNSPLHF.